This TCR beta chain was found in a study of shared clonotypes between healthy human individuals. Data came from immunoSEQ multiplex PCR; TCRdb stores just in-frame clones and leaves some out. The sample lists 2.3 million or so clones; more than 85% were seen once. A single count supports this clone. The CDR3 covers 13 residues. From germline, CDR1 is MNHNS and CDR2 SASEGT. V gave up 4 bases and J gave up 2 bases; unmatched junction bases: 1. V is TRBV6-1 and J is TRBJ2-7; 8 bases line up with TRBD2. Sequencing was carried out using naive CD4+ T cells from PBMCs. The subset: CD45RA+ positively selected. The TCR comes from a man younger than 30 in good health. Some clones in this sample may be carry-over from other donors' samples. In DNA, the CDR3 is TGTGCCAGCAGTGCGGGACTAGCCTACGAGCAGTACTTC. It translates to CASSAGLAYEQYF.